The 32 T cell receptor beta chains listed next were all sequenced from one sample in a study of early T cells in non-severe SARS-CoV-2 infection. Via MiXCR, TCRdb re-called the 5' RACE reads, giving one row per CDR3 protein. The sample contains about 59,000 distinct CDR3 sequences, approximately 13% of which appear only once. Specimen: whole blood, collected at baseline. The receptors originated from an adult who was a healthcare worker with PCR-confirmed SARS-CoV-2 infection or an uninfected control (not recorded which).

This chain uses TRBV12-3 or TRBV12-4 with TRBJ2-7; 7 bases fit TRBD2. V dropped 7 bases and J dropped 1; count of bases not matched to a gene: 10. CDR3 length equals 15 residues. The CDR3 region is CASTLGGGGSYEQYF. Written as DNA, the CDR3 is TGTGCCAGCACTCTAGGCGGGGGAGGATCCTACGAGCAGTACTTC.

The sample holds a few counts of this clonotype. This sequence joins TRBV12-3 or TRBV12-4 and TRBJ1-2, with a tentative D call TRBD1 (6 bases). This CDR3 is built from 13 residues. V was shortened by 3 bases and J by 4 bases, with 9 bases between the two germline ends. Written as DNA, the CDR3 is TGTGCCAGCAGTTTTCTAGGGGGCTATGGCTACACCTTC. It yields the protein CASSFLGGYGYTF.

This clonotype was counted a few times. J is TRBJ2-1 and V is TRBV20-1, with 8 bases identical to TRBD1. Per germline, CDR1 DFQATT and CDR2 SNEGSKA (reference sequence). V trimming: 6 bases; J trimming: 5 bases; junction bases outside the gene matches: 12. The CDR3 is made up of 15 amino acids. The DNA of the CDR3 is TGCAGTGCAAACCCCGGGACAGGACACAACAATGAGCAGTTCTTC. This gives the protein CSANPGTGHNNEQFF.

This clonotype was recorded once. The V call is TRBV27, the J call TRBJ2-2, with 10 bases matching TRBD1. Trimming cost V 5 bases and J 6 bases; bases outside gene matches: 9. The V gene's germline CDR1 is MNHEY and CDR2 SMNVEV (reference sequence). CDR3 length: 16 residues. CDR3 in DNA: TGTGCCAGCAGTCCTCCGGGACAGGGGCCCTCCGGGGAGCTGTTTTTT. This codes for CASSPPGQGPSGELFF.

This rearrangement joins TRBV5-1 to TRBJ1-1; D not certain. Germline CDR1 reads SGHRS; CDR2 reads YFSETQ. The germline V and J ends were trimmed by 2 bases and 4 bases, with 12 bases remaining between them. This CDR3 has 14 residues. This CDR3 is CASSFSATSTEAFF. The CDR3 bases are TGCGCCAGCAGCTTTTCGGCGACATCCACTGAAGCTTTCTTT.

This clonotype has only a few counts. The chain joins TRBV5-1 to TRBJ2-5; tentative D call: TRBD1 (6 bases). The V gene lost 8 bases and the J gene lost 4 bases, with 24 bases spanning the gap. The CDR3 is 16 residues long. Germline-derived CDR1 and CDR2 are SGHRS and YFSETQ. CDR3 sequence (DNA): TGCGCCAGTTCACCGGGACAAAGACCGAGGGGAGAGACCCAGTACTTC. This codes for CASSPGQRPRGETQYF.

The V call is TRBV5-1, the J call TRBJ2-7; 13 nucleotides match TRBD2. Germline CDR1 reads SGHRS; CDR2 reads YFSETQ. With 4 bases clipped from V and 3 bases from J, the junction kept 4 bases outside the gene matches. This CDR3 is 15 amino acids long. CDR3: CASSTSGRGFYEQYF. CDR3 bases: TGCGCCAGCAGCACTAGCGGGAGGGGTTTCTACGAGCAGTACTTC.

CDR3 DNA sequence: TGCAGTGCTAGAGGTAGGCTAGCGCCCTACAATGAGCAGTTCTTC. Translation: CSARGRLAPYNEQFF. J is TRBJ2-1 and V is TRBV20-1; a possible D gene is TRBD2 (6 bases). Trimming removed 1 base from V and 2 bases from J, with 12 bases in between. The germline CDR1 and CDR2 sequences are DFQATT and SNEGSKA (reference sequence). This CDR3 comprises 15 residues.

This clonotype has only a few counts. V is TRBV20-1 and J is TRBJ2-3, with 7 bases aligning to TRBD1. V lost 6 bases, J lost 6 bases, and 9 bases stayed unmatched. CDR1 is DFQATT and CDR2 is SNEGSKA in the germline V gene (reference sequence). The length of the CDR3 is 13 residues. CDR3 in amino acids: CSAPPVRGDTQYF. CDR3 bases: TGCAGTGCGCCCCCCGTCAGGGGGGATACGCAGTATTTT.

The chain is built from TRBV7-2 and TRBJ2-5; D is tentatively TRBD1 or TRBD2 (5 bases each). Germline V gene data show CDR1 as SGHTA and CDR2 as FQGNSA. This CDR3 region has 14 residues. Trimming took 5 bases from V and 5 from J, leaving 15 bases between them. CDR3 residues: CASSSAGRGETQYF. CDR3 in DNA: TGTGCCAGCAGCAGCGCAGGGAGAGGCGAGACCCAGTACTTC.

This clonotype turned up a few times. The chain links TRBV30 to TRBJ2-1; D is undetermined. The germline V gene encodes CDR1 GTSNPN and CDR2 SVGIG (reference sequence). The CDR3 length is 14 residues. V lost 2 bases, J lost 2 bases, and 10 bases lay in between. The CDR3 sequence is CAWSLPGPYNEQFF. The CDR3 DNA reads as TGTGCCTGGAGTCTCCCTGGGCCCTACAATGAGCAGTTCTTC.

The rearrangement links TRBV4-1 to TRBJ1-2, with 10 nucleotides matching TRBD1. The trim removed 2 bases at V and 8 bases at J, leaving 11 bases unmatched. There are 16 residues in the CDR3. Germline CDR1 MGHRA, CDR2 YSYEKL. CDR3 in DNA: TGCGCCAGCAGCCAAACTGGGACAGGGGTCATAGAGGGCTACACCTTC. It translates to CASSQTGTGVIEGYTF.

This rearrangement joins TRBV20-1 to TRBJ1-1; D gene uncertain. Germline values: CDR1 DFQATT, CDR2 SNEGSKA (reference sequence). Trimming removed 1 base at V and 3 bases at J, with 9 bases between. There are 13 residues in the CDR3. DNA for the CDR3: TGCAGTGCTAGAGGACGGGTATACACTGAAGCTTTCTTT. It yields the protein CSARGRVYTEAFF.

This clonotype was observed at least ten times. V and J are TRBV29-1 and TRBJ1-2; D gene uncertain. V lost 0 bases, J lost 8 bases, and 1 base lay in between. This CDR3 is built from 9 residues. The germline CDR1 and CDR2 sequences are SQVTM and ANQGSEA. CDR3 in DNA: TGCAGCGTTGAAGAAGGCTACACCTTC. Translation gives CSVEEGYTF.

This chain joins TRBV10-3 and TRBJ1-2; D is uncertain. This CDR3 is built from 11 residues. Trimming shortened V by 9 bases and J by 2 bases, and 7 bases separated the two germline ends. Germline lookup yields CDR1 ENHRY and CDR2 SYGVKD. The CDR3 here is CAIQSNYGYTF. DNA of the CDR3: TGTGCCATACAGTCAAACTATGGCTACACCTTC.

The chain uses TRBV29-1 and TRBJ2-4; 13 bases match TRBD2. The CDR3 length is 17 residues. Germline V gene sequence: CDR1 SQVTM, CDR2 ANQGSEA. Trimming took 7 bases from V and 0 from J; bases not matched to a gene: 9. DNA for the CDR3: TGCAGCGCCGCCGGGACTAGCGGGACGGTAGCCAAAAACATTCAGTACTTC. This codes for CSAAGTSGTVAKNIQYF.

This clonotype has ten or more counts. The V and J genes are TRBV6-5 and TRBJ1-1; D unresolved. This CDR3 comprises 16 residues. Trimming cost V 2 bases and J 2 bases, with 15 bases left between them. Germline CDR1 reads MNHEY; CDR2 reads SVGAGI. The CDR3 nucleotides are TGTGCCAGCAGTTACGGCACGGAGAACTTAAACACTGAAGCTTTCTTT. This translates into CASSYGTENLNTEAFF.

This clonotype was detected a few times. This chain links TRBV20-1 with TRBJ1-5; possibly TRBD1 for D (5 bases). In germline, CDR1 is DFQATT, CDR2 SNEGSKA (reference sequence). The CDR3 covers 17 residues. With 0 bases removed from V and 2 bases from J, the gap between germline ends came to 17 bases. CDR3 residues: CSARDIIGGGGNQPQHF. The CDR3 region has the DNA TGCAGTGCTAGAGATATCATCGGGGGAGGAGGCAATCAGCCCCAGCATTTT.

The sample holds a few counts of this clonotype. The CDR3 region is CASSLENRGRGTGELFF. In DNA form, the CDR3 reads TGTGCCAGCAGCTTAGAAAACAGGGGGCGCGGCACCGGGGAGCTGTTTTTT. The chain carries TRBV11-1 and TRBJ2-2, with 9 bases identical to TRBD1. There are 17 residues in the CDR3. The germline gives CDR1 SGHAT, CDR2 FQDESV (reference sequence). The J segment lost 4 bases and the V segment lost 1 base, leaving 7 bases of the junction unmatched.

This rearrangement joins TRBV11-1 to TRBJ2-7; TRBD1 agrees at 7 bases. The trim removed 5 bases at V and 1 base at J, leaving 5 bases unmatched. Germline assignment: CDR1 SGHAT and CDR2 FQDESV (reference sequence). The CDR3 is 14 amino acids. Here the CDR3 reads CASSPETGSYEQYF. Here the CDR3 DNA reads TGTGCCAGCAGCCCAGAGACAGGGTCCTACGAGCAGTACTTC. The full variable domain, its missing parts supplied by reference TRBV11-1 and TRBJ2-7, is EAEVAQSPRYKITEKSQAVAFWCDPISGHATLYWYRQILGQGPELLVQFQDESVVDDSQLPKDRFSAERLKGVDSTLKIQPAELGDSAMYLCASSPETGSYEQYFGPGTRLTVT.

There are a few counts of this clonotype. This rearrangement joins TRBV4-1 to TRBJ2-7; D unresolved. The germline V gene has CDR1 MGHRA and CDR2 YSYEKL. This CDR3 contains 15 residues. The V and J ends lost 1 base and 0 bases respectively, with 10 bases between them. This CDR3 reads CASSQGPRSSYEQYF. CDR3 bases: TGCGCCAGCAGCCAAGGACCCCGGAGCTCCTACGAGCAGTACTTC.

A word on this clonotype: Germline and junction disagree at one end, which may indicate a read error. This rearrangement joins TRBV7-2 to TRBJ1-6; tentatively, D is TRBD1 (5 bases). This CDR3 is built from 15 residues. Germline lookup yields CDR1 SGHTA and CDR2 FQGNSA. The CDR3 is CANSLEAGLGSPLHF. The CDR3 coding sequence is TGTGCCAACAGCTTAGAGGCAGGGTTAGGTTCACCCCTCCACTTT.

The chain carries TRBV28 and TRBJ2-5; D is uncertain. V gave up 3 bases and J gave up 1 base, with 9 bases separating them. The CDR3 sequence is 14 residues long. Germline V lookup: CDR1 MDHEN, CDR2 SYDVKM. The CDR3 DNA follows: TGTGCCAGCAGTTTGAACAGCATCCAAGAGACCCAGTACTTC. Amino acid sequence: CASSLNSIQETQYF.

This chain uses TRBV6-5 with TRBJ1-5, with TRBD1 as a possible D gene (6 bases). Per germline, CDR1 MNHEY and CDR2 SVGAGI. Trimming pared 5 bases from V and 2 bases from J, leaving 10 bases between. The CDR3 totals 14 residues. CDR3 protein: CASSGTGRNQPQHF. CDR3 DNA sequence: TGTGCCAGCAGTGGAACAGGGCGCAATCAGCCCCAGCATTTT.

The chain has TRBV6-5 and TRBJ2-7, with D possibly TRBD2 on 5 matching bases. Trimming took off 4 bases at V and 2 bases at J, with 6 bases between the two ends. This CDR3 has 12 residues. Germline CDR1 and CDR2: MNHEY and SVGAGI. This chain's CDR3 is CASSSGTYEQYF. The CDR3 region has the DNA TGTGCCAGCAGTTCCGGGACCTACGAGCAGTACTTC.

The chain links TRBV15 to TRBJ2-1; possibly TRBD1 or TRBD2 for D (5 bases each). The CDR3 is 18 residues long. Trimming stripped 3 bases from V and 0 bases from J, with 18 bases between. The germline V gene has CDR1 LNHNV and CDR2 YYDKDF (reference sequence). The chain's CDR3 is CATSRLSGGTNSYNEQFF. Written as DNA, the CDR3 is TGTGCCACCAGCAGGTTGTCTGGGGGAACGAACTCCTACAATGAGCAGTTCTTC.

This clonotype showed up just a few times. The chain's CDR3 is CASSSPPNTGELFF. As DNA, the CDR3 is TGTGCCAGCAGTTCGCCTCCGAACACCGGGGAGCTGTTTTTT. The gene calls are TRBV7-9 and TRBJ2-2; D unresolved. Trimming left V 6 bases short and J 0 bases short, with 8 bases between. Germline loops: CDR1 SEHNR, CDR2 FQNEAQ (reference sequence). The CDR3 extends over 14 amino acids.

This clonotype was picked up many times. The V and J genes are TRBV28 and TRBJ2-7; D is ambiguous. Per the germline V gene, CDR1 is MDHEN and CDR2 is SYDVKM. The V gene lost 3 bases and the J gene lost 2 bases, with 8 bases spanning the gap. The length of the CDR3 is 13 residues. CDR3 loop: CASSFGTTYEQYF. As DNA, the CDR3 is TGTGCCAGCAGTTTTGGCACAACCTACGAGCAGTACTTC.

This clonotype appeared a few times. The J gene is TRBJ2-7, the V gene TRBV11-2, with 7 bases identical to TRBD1. Trimming removed 6 bases from V and 2 bases from J; junction bases left unmatched: 10. CDR3 size: 15 residues. The V gene's germline CDR1 is SGHAT and CDR2 FQNNGV. This CDR3 is CASSFHRGQTYEQYF. As DNA, the CDR3 is TGTGCCAGCAGTTTTCACAGGGGCCAAACCTACGAGCAGTACTTC.

This chain connects TRBV7-2 to TRBJ2-7, with 8 bases fitting TRBD2. Germline V lookup: CDR1 SGHTA, CDR2 FQGNSA. V was pared by 5 bases and J by 2 bases, with 8 bases of the junction left unmatched. This CDR3 region has 15 residues. The CDR3 DNA follows: TGTGCCAGCAGCCCCCAGGGACTAGGAACCTACGAGCAGTACTTC. This encodes CASSPQGLGTYEQYF.

This clonotype has a count of ten or more. V gene TRBV6-6 combines with J gene TRBJ1-5; 9 bases are shared with TRBD1. Looked up from germline, CDR1 is MNHNY and CDR2 is SVGAGI (reference sequence). V shed 5 bases and J 2 bases; nucleotides not matched to a gene: 1. The CDR3 contains 14 residues. CDR3 sequence (DNA): TGTGCCAGCAGTAGACAGGGGGGCAATCAGCCCCAGCATTTT. Protein sequence: CASSRQGGNQPQHF.

The chain is built from TRBV7-9 and TRBJ1-3; perhaps TRBD1 as D (5 bases). The V gene lost 2 bases and the J gene lost 0 bases, with 14 bases spanning the gap. The CDR3 sequence is 17 residues long. The germline gives CDR1 SEHNR, CDR2 FQNEAQ (reference sequence). The CDR3 DNA reads TGTGCCAGCAGCTTAAGATCCGACAGCATCTCTGGAAACACCATATATTTT. It codes for CASSLRSDSISGNTIYF.